The clone carrying this T cell receptor (beta chain) occurred once. The antigen is not known. In the ViraFEST assay, antigen-specific CD4+ clonotypes were identified by expansion after peptide-pool stimulation. Having been cultured for 10 days, the cells underwent CD4+ T cell isolation. None of these healthy vaccinees had been infected with SARS-CoV-2 before vaccination. The culture medium for a few million PBMC per well included 10 IU/ml IL-2 and about 10 ug/ml peptides. The V gene end was trimmed by 5 bases and the J gene end by 6 bases; junction bases not matched to a gene: 4. The germline gives CDR1 WSHSY, CDR2 SAAADI. This CDR3 region has 13 residues. The data belong to a study of vaccination effects on CD4 cells after COVID-19. Across the study: As their vaccination, participants received two doses of either BNT162b2 or mRNA-1273.

Profiling relied on immunoSEQ multiplex PCR, and the TCRdb table lists in-frame clones only, not all of them. The data contain tens of thousands of clones, roughly 80% of them singletons. The study's findings and limits: The study had few convalescent patients and no early post-infection timepoints. In vaccinees who were healthy, merely 1 out of 255 vaccine-induced clones cross-reacted with common cold coronaviruses.

This TCR came from a human donor who received a COVID-19 vaccine. The source material was CD4+ T cells from PBMCs cultured with HCoV-OC43 spike peptides, sampled before COVID-19 vaccination. Subset reported: HCoV-OC43 spike overlapping peptide pool stimulation. V is TRBV10-2 and J is TRBJ2-1; 7 bases map to TRBD2. CDR3 residues: CASSRTSGNEQFF. The CDR3 bases are TGCGCCAGCAGTCGGACTAGTGGCAATGAGCAGTTCTTC.